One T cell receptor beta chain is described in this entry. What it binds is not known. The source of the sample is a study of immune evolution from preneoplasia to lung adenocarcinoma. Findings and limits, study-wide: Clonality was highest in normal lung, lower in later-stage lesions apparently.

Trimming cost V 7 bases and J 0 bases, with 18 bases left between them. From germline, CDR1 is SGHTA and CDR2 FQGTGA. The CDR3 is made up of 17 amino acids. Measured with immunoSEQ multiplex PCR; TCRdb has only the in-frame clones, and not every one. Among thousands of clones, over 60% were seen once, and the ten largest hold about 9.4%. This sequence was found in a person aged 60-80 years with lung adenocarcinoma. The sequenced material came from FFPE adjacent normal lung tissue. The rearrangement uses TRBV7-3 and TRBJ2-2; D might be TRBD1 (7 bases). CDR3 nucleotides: TGTGCCAGCAACCGAGGGGGGCAGGGGGCGAACACCGGGGAGCTGTTTTTT. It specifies CASNRGGQGANTGELFF.